These 30 T cell receptor beta chains were sequenced from one sample in a study of vaccination effects on CD4 cells after COVID-19 (dated by TCRdb to 2022 to 2024). To identify antigen-specific CD4+ T cell clonotypes by their expansion, the ViraFEST assay first stimulated PBMC with viral peptide pools and then applied TCR sequencing. After roughly 11 days of culture, CD4+ T cells were isolated with the EasySep CD4+ T cell isolation kit. Convalescent patients had PCR-confirmed SARS-CoV-2 infection between March and December 2020, before Alpha, Beta and Delta variants emerged in the United States. Each participant received two doses of an mRNA SARS-CoV-2 vaccine, either BNT162b2 or mRNA-1273. These receptors are not linked to any known antigen. The library was produced with the immunoSEQ multiplex PCR assay. TCRdb mirrors the immuneACCESS table, restricted to in-frame sequences. Some clones are absent from its copies; in checked studies, under half trace to an unresolved V gene, and the reason for the others is unknown. The sample contains about 15,000 clones, nearly 75% of them found a single time. The top ten hold 20% of the sample.

The sequencing used CD4+ T cells from PBMCs cultured with SARS-CoV-2 spike peptides, collected after COVID-19 vaccination. The cell subset or site label, read with the paper, signifies: SARS-CoV-2 spike overlapping peptide pool stimulation. These receptors originate from a human donor who had a prior SARS-CoV-2 infection.

This clone was observed a few times. The V call is TRBV5-1, the J call TRBJ2-7; D assignment may be TRBD1 or TRBD2 (6 bases each). This CDR3 is 15 amino acids long. V was clipped by 3 bases and J by 2 bases, with 15 bases between them. CDR1 is SGHRS, CDR2 YFSETQ, per germline. The CDR3 reads CASSWGGGPTYEQYF. In DNA form, the CDR3 reads TGCGCCAGCAGCTGGGGTGGGGGGCCCACCTACGAGCAGTACTTC.

This chain connects TRBV4-3 to TRBJ2-4; D tentatively reads TRBD1 or TRBD2 (5 bases each). V lost 3 bases to trimming and J lost 1 base, with 16 bases between them. CDR1 and CDR2 from the germline V gene are LGHNA and YSLEER. The CDR3 loop spans 17 amino acids. The CDR3 DNA is TGCGCCAGCAGCCAGGGACCCAGCGCCGGGGCCAAAAACATTCAGTACTTC. Translation gives CASSQGPSAGAKNIQYF.

Notes on this clone: This same CDR3 is encoded by further DNA sequences in the sample. V gene TRBV5-1 combines with J gene TRBJ2-7; TRBD1 agrees at 12 bases. Germline CDR1 and CDR2: SGHRS and YFSETQ. The V segment lost 4 bases and the J segment 7 bases; nucleotides outside the gene matches: 6. This CDR3 contains 14 residues. The CDR3 reads CASSAGQGAREQYF. In DNA form, the CDR3 reads TGCGCCAGCAGCGCGGGACAGGGGGCGAGAGAGCAGTACTTC.

This clone occurred a few times. The rearrangement links TRBV6-6 to TRBJ2-7; 8 bases align to TRBD1. CDR1 MNHNY and CDR2 SVGAGI come from the germline V gene (reference sequence). The CDR3 spans 14 residues. The V gene end was trimmed by 6 bases and the J gene end by 5 bases; junction bases not matched to a gene: 9. DNA of the CDR3: TGTGCCAGCAGACGAGGACAGGGAGGCAACGAGCAGTACTTC. Its translation: CASRRGQGGNEQYF.

The chain links TRBV7-3 to TRBJ2-4; 9 bases match TRBD1. This CDR3 contains 15 residues. The germline CDR1 and CDR2 sequences are SGHTA and FQGTGA. The V segment lost 0 bases and the J segment 9 bases; nucleotides outside the gene matches: 6. This chain's CDR3 is CASSLTGTGQGIQYF. The CDR3 region has the DNA TGTGCCAGCAGCTTAACCGGGACAGGGCAGGGCATTCAGTACTTC.

V and J are TRBV30 and TRBJ2-3; 7 bases are shared with TRBD2. The junction had 6 bases not matched to a gene; V was cut back by 8 bases and J by 1 base. The germline V gene encodes CDR1 GTSNPN and CDR2 SVGIG (reference sequence). The CDR3 length is 13 residues. CDR3 bases: TGTGCCAGTGCGGGAGTGGGCACAGATACGCAGTATTTT. Its translation: CASAGVGTDTQYF.

Remarks on this clone: One junction end disagrees with the germline gene, perhaps due to a read error. This chain connects TRBV2 to TRBJ1-2; 7 bases map to TRBD1. The germline V gene has CDR1 SNHLY and CDR2 FYNNEI. This CDR3 is 10 amino acids long. The CDR3 sequence: CASRVDRDFF. CDR3 coding DNA: TGTGCCAGCAGAGTTGACAGGGACTTCTTC.

By sample share, this clone is medium-sized (0.01 to 0.1%). The chain has TRBV5-4 and TRBJ2-2, with TRBD1 matching 7 bases. V lost 4 bases and J lost 5; bases outside the gene matches: 8. This CDR3 comprises 15 residues. From germline, CDR1 is SGHNT and CDR2 YYREEE (reference sequence). CDR3 in amino acids: CASSHDRVGTGELFF. The CDR3 DNA is TGTGCCAGCAGCCACGACAGGGTTGGGACCGGGGAGCTGTTTTTT.

The rearrangement joins TRBV7-9 to TRBJ2-1; 8 bases map to TRBD1. After removal of 5 bases from V and 5 bases from J, the junction contained 14 bases not matched to a gene. Germline values: CDR1 SEHNR, CDR2 FQNEAQ (reference sequence). This CDR3 comprises 17 residues. As DNA, the CDR3 is TGTGCCAGCAGCGACGGACAGGGTCCCCGGCATGACAATGAGCAGTTCTTC. Its protein is CASSDGQGPRHDNEQFF.

The rearrangement uses TRBV6-6 and TRBJ2-7, with 7 bases lining up with TRBD1. Per the germline V gene, CDR1 is MNHNY and CDR2 is SVGAGI (reference sequence). Trimming removed 5 bases from V and 3 bases from J; junction bases left unmatched: 4. The CDR3 spans 13 residues. CDR3 loop: CASSRDRLYEQYF. The CDR3 DNA reads as TGTGCCAGCAGTCGGGACAGACTCTACGAGCAGTACTTC.

This clone was seen only a few times. This chain connects TRBV27 to TRBJ2-3; D could derive from TRBD1 or TRBD2 (5 bases each). CDR1 is MNHEY, CDR2 SMNVEV, per germline (reference sequence). CDR3 length equals 17 residues. Deletions cut 4 bases from V and 2 bases from J, with 19 bases between. The DNA for the CDR3 is TGTGCCAGCAGTTATAAAGGGACGGATCTACCCACAGATACGCAGTATTTT. Translation: CASSYKGTDLPTDTQYF.

The chain carries TRBV5-1 and TRBJ2-5, with 8 bases aligning to TRBD2. Germline V gene lookup returns CDR1 SGHRS and CDR2 YFSETQ. The V and J ends lost 0 bases and 5 bases, in that order; junction bases with no gene match: 12. CDR3 length: 17 residues. CDR3 region: CASSLGFVGGATETQYF. For the CDR3, the DNA is TGCGCCAGCAGCTTGGGATTTGTCGGGGGGGCCACCGAGACCCAGTACTTC.

CDR3 in DNA: TGTGCCAGCAGCTTGCGGCTAGCGGCCCCAGAGACCCAGTACTTC. Translated: CASSLRLAAPETQYF. The chain links TRBV5-6 to TRBJ2-5; TRBD2 matches at 7 bases. The V gene's germline CDR1 is SGHDT and CDR2 YYEEEE. The CDR3 covers 15 residues. J was trimmed by 4 bases and V by 1 base; bases with no gene match: 7.

This clone came up a few times. This chain connects TRBV18 to TRBJ1-5; no firm D call. The germline gives CDR1 KGHSH, CDR2 LQKENI. This CDR3 is 13 amino acids long. With 3 bases removed from V and 5 bases from J, the gap between germline ends came to 8 bases. The CDR3, as DNA: TGTGCCAGCTCACCCCTAGAGGATCAGCCCCAGCATTTT. It codes for CASSPLEDQPQHF.

V is TRBV2 and J is TRBJ2-7; a possible D gene is TRBD1 (5 bases). There are 12 residues in the CDR3. From germline, CDR1 is SNHLY and CDR2 FYNNEI. V lost 7 bases to trimming and J lost 6 bases, with 13 bases between them. The CDR3 DNA sequence: TGTGCCAGCAAAGTGCAGGGCTCCGAGCAGTACTTC. Residues: CASKVQGSEQYF.

The CDR3 reads CASAPEASGTGEQFF. Here the CDR3 DNA reads TGTGCCAGCGCCCCTGAGGCTAGCGGGACCGGTGAGCAGTTCTTC. The J gene is TRBJ2-1, the V gene TRBV7-2; 9 nucleotides line up with TRBD2. Looked up from germline, CDR1 is SGHTA and CDR2 is FQGNSA. The CDR3 consists of 15 residues. The V gene end was trimmed by 8 bases and the J gene end by 9 bases; junction bases not matched to a gene: 14.

The chain joins TRBV3-1 (or the pseudogene TRBV3-2) to TRBJ2-3; 12 bases fit TRBD2. With V trimmed by 5 bases and J by 5 bases, 29 bases remained unmatched. The CDR3 covers 23 residues. Germline V gives CDR1 LGHDT, CDR2 YNNKEL (reference sequence). CDR3 coding DNA: TGTGCCAGCAGCTCCTGGGACGTCCCCTCGGAACTAGCGGGAGGAACTAAGCAAGATACGCAGTATTTT. This sequence encodes CASSSWDVPSELAGGTKQDTQYF.

The rearrangement uses TRBV2 and TRBJ2-4; TRBD2 is a possible D gene (6 bases). Germline CDR1 is SNHLY and CDR2 is FYNNEI. The CDR3 contains 12 residues. V was pared by 9 bases and J by 8 bases, with 14 bases between. Here the CDR3 reads CASGGEVDIQYF. The CDR3 nucleotides are TGTGCCAGTGGTGGGGAGGTTGACATTCAGTACTTC.

The rearrangement uses TRBV6-5 and TRBJ2-5, with 10 bases fitting TRBD1. Germline V gene lookup returns CDR1 MNHEY and CDR2 SVGAGI. CDR3 size: 15 residues. V shed 0 bases and J 5 bases; nucleotides not matched to a gene: 3. CDR3 sequence: CASSYSMDRGETQYF. CDR3 nucleotides: TGTGCCAGCAGTTACTCGATGGACAGGGGGGAGACCCAGTACTTC.

This chain connects TRBV7-2 to TRBJ2-7, with no clear D. Looked up from germline, CDR1 is SGHTA and CDR2 is FQGNSA. The CDR3 extends over 14 amino acids. Trimming pared 0 bases from V and 2 bases from J, leaving 8 bases between. In nucleotides, the CDR3 is TGTGCCAGCAGCTTAGCGGGGTCGGCCTACGAGCAGTACTTC. This gives the protein CASSLAGSAYEQYF.

The chain's CDR3 is CASSDRSQETQYF. As DNA, the CDR3 is TGTGCCAGCAGCGACAGGAGCCAAGAGACCCAGTACTTC. The rearrangement joins TRBV5-4 to TRBJ2-5, with D perhaps TRBD1 (6 bases). V gave up 4 bases and J gave up 1 base, with 8 bases separating them. The CDR3 is 13 amino acids. The germline V gene has CDR1 SGHNT and CDR2 YYREEE (reference sequence).

As to this clone: The sample contains more than one DNA sequence encoding this CDR3. This rearrangement joins TRBV7-2 to TRBJ2-7, with a tentative D call TRBD2 (5 bases). V was cut by 3 bases and J by 0 bases, with 9 bases left in between. Germline-derived CDR1 and CDR2 are SGHTA and FQGNSA. The CDR3 runs 14 residues. The CDR3 sequence: CASSLSGNSYEQYF. CDR3 sequence (DNA): TGTGCCAGCAGCTTGTCCGGGAACTCCTACGAGCAGTACTTC.

This chain connects TRBV2 to TRBJ1-1; D gene unclear. CDR1 SNHLY and CDR2 FYNNEI come from the germline V gene. V was shortened by 5 bases and J by 10 bases, with 20 bases between the two germline ends. This CDR3 is built from 14 residues. DNA of the CDR3: TGTGCCAGCAGTCCCCGCGGATTACAGTGGAGAGCTTTCTTT. Translating gives CASSPRGLQWRAFF.

CDR3 nucleotides: TGTGCCAGCAGCTTGGCTTTTGGGGCCAACCTTGGCACAGATACGCAGTATTTT. Translation gives CASSLAFGANLGTDTQYF. The J gene is TRBJ2-3, the V gene TRBV5-8, with a possible D match to TRBD1 (5 bases). CDR1 is SGHTS, CDR2 YDEGEE, per germline. V lost 0 bases and J 1 base, leaving 18 bases between the germline ends. The CDR3 length is 18 residues.

The V call is TRBV7-6, the J call TRBJ1-1; D is perhaps TRBD1 (6 bases). The CDR3 sequence is 15 residues long. With 5 bases removed from V and 4 bases from J, the gap between germline ends came to 17 bases. Germline loops: CDR1 SGHVS, CDR2 FNYEAQ. CDR3 sequence (DNA): TGTGCCAGCAGCAGACAGGCGTCTACGGGCACTGAAGCTTTCTTT. It codes for CASSRQASTGTEAFF. Based on the CDR3 plus reference TRBV7-6 and TRBJ1-1, the full variable domain is GAGVSQSPRYKVTKRGQDVALRCDPISGHVSLYWYRQALGQGPEFLTYFNYEAQQDKSGLPNDRFSAERPEGSISTLTIQRTEQRDSAMYRCASSRQASTGTEAFFGQGTRLTVV.

V usage is TRBV5-1 and J usage is TRBJ1-3, with no clear D. Per the germline V gene, CDR1 is SGHRS and CDR2 is YFSETQ. The V gene lost 0 bases and the J gene lost 0 bases, with 10 bases spanning the gap. The CDR3 has 16 amino acids. CDR3 in DNA: TGCGCCAGCAGCTTGGTTCCGGGAAGCTCTGGAAACACCATATATTTT. Its protein product is CASSLVPGSSGNTIYF.

This clone was picked up one time. Here the CDR3 reads CASSYHWLGTSVADTQYF. The CDR3 DNA follows: TGTGCCAGCAGTTACCATTGGCTCGGGACTAGTGTTGCAGATACGCAGTATTTT. The chain employs TRBV6-2 or TRBV6-3 and TRBJ2-3; the match to TRBD2 covers 8 bases. The CDR3 has 18 residues. Germline CDR1 MNHEY, CDR2 SVGEGT. The trim removed 2 bases at V and 4 bases at J, leaving 14 bases unmatched.

The table lists this clone with a count of one. The chain uses TRBV9 and TRBJ1-1; tentatively, D is TRBD1 (6 bases). Germline V CDR1 and CDR2: SGDLS, YYNGEE. Trimming left V 4 bases short and J 0 bases short, with 13 bases between. The CDR3 has 15 amino acids. CDR3: CASSPRQVMNTEAFF. CDR3 sequence (DNA): TGTGCCAGCAGCCCCAGACAGGTAATGAACACTGAAGCTTTCTTT. Based on the CDR3 plus reference TRBV9 and TRBJ1-1, the full variable domain is DSGVTQTPKHLITATGQRVTLRCSPRSGDLSVYWYQQSLDQGLQFLIQYYNGEERAKGNILERFSAQQFPDLHSELNLSSLELGDSALYFCASSPRQVMNTEAFFGQGTRLTVV.

This clone was detected only a few times. At one end, the junction sequence differs from germline, possibly due to a read error. The rearrangement joins TRBV7-7 to TRBJ2-5, with TRBD2 matching over 8 bases. The germline CDR1 and CDR2 sequences are SSHAT and FNYEAQ (reference sequence). The CDR3 extends over 14 amino acids. CDR3 nucleotides: TGTGCTAGCAGCTTTGCCGGGGGGGCCGGGACCCAGTACTTC. The encoded protein is CASSFAGGAGTQYF.

V is TRBV12-3 or TRBV12-4 and J is TRBJ2-7; tentative D call: TRBD2 (6 bases). CDR3 length: 12 residues. Deletions cut 9 bases from V and 3 bases from J, with 12 bases between. CDR3 loop: CASAMGGYEQYF. CDR3 nucleotides: TGTGCCAGTGCAATGGGGGGCTACGAGCAGTACTTC.